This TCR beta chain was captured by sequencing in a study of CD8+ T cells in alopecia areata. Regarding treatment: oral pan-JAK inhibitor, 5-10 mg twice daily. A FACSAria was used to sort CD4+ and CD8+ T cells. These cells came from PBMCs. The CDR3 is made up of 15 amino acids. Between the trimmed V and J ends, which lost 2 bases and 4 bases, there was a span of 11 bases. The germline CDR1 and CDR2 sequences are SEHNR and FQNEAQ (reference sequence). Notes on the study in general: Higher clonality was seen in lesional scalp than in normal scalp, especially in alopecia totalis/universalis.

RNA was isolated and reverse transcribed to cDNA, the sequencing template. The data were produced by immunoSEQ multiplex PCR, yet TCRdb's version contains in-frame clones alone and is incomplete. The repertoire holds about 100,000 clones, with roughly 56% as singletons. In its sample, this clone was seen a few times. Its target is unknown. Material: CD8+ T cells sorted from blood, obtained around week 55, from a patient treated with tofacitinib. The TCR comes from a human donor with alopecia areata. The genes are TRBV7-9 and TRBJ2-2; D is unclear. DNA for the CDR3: TGTGCCAGCAGCTTATCCTCCGACACCACCGGGGAGCTGTTTTTT. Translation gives CASSLSSDTTGELFF.